This TCR beta chain is drawn from a study of blood T cell repertoires in COVID-19. At the level of the study: There were acute and convalescent COVID-19 samples, and they came from the United States, Italy and Spain. The analysed material was cDNA or gDNA that came from T cells, B-cell-depleted T cells, or PBMCs.

Trimming cost V 5 bases and J 2 bases; bases outside gene matches: 4. Germline-derived CDR1 and CDR2 are SGHRS and YFSETQ. The CDR3 is 15 amino acids. Study processing details: Reference gene primer amplification gave nucleated cell count estimates. TCRdb's table, derived via immunoSEQ multiplex PCR, lists solely in-frame clones and lacks some. That table supplies the V and J calls and clone size; D and trimming were determined from the DNA. The sample has over 95,000 clones; about 85% are singletons. Sequences were obtained from peripheral blood. The TCR comes from a man between 45 and 60 years old with acute or convalescent COVID-19. The rearrangement joins TRBV5-1 to TRBJ2-3, with 11 nucleotides matching TRBD2. The CDR3 region has the DNA TGCGCCAGCAGATTAGCGGGGGGGAACACAGATACGCAGTATTTT. This translates into CASRLAGGNTDTQYF.